This TCR beta chain is drawn from a study of neurological immune-mediated disorders. Study-wide context: Disease course was recorded as relapsing-remitting for some 31 and secondary progressive for about 9% of the roughly 34 multiple sclerosis patients.

Study-wide findings and caveats: In HTLV-1-associated myelopathy, TCR clonal expansion was greatest, whereas multiple sclerosis had the least, falling below healthy controls.

Many counts were recorded for this clonotype. The antigen is not known. The making of cDNA relied on 5'RACE with 10-nucleotide random UMIs. TCRdb reprocessed the 5' RACE reads via MiXCR and lists one record per CDR3 protein. The table includes roughly 60,000 distinct CDR3 sequences, about 2.5% detected once. Unsorted libraries were generated from 2 million PBMCs. These cells had been stored in RNAlater at -80 C. The CDR3 spans 14 residues. This chain connects TRBV21-1 to TRBJ2-3. TRBV21-1 is reported as a pseudogene. The material sequenced was PBMCs. The sequence was collected from a man aged 45-65 years with multiple sclerosis. As DNA, the CDR3 is TGTGCCAGCAGCAAAGGGACTAGCACAGATACGCAGTATTTT. The encoded protein is CASSKGTSTDTQYF.